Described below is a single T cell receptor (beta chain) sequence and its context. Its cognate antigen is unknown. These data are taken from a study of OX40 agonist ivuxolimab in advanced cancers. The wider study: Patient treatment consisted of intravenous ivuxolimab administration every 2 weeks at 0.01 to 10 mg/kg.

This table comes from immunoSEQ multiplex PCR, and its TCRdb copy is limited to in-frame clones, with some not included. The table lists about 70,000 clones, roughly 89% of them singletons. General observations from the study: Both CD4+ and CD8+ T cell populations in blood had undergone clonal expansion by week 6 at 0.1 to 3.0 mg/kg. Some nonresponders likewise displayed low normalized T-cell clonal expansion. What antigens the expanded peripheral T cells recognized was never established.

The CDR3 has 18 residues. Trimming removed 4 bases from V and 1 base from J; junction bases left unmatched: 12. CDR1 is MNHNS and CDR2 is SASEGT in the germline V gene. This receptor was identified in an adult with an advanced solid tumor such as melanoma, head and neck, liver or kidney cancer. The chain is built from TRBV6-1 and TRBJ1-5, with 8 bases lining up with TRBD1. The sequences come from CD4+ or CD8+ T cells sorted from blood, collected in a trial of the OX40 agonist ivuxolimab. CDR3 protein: CASSGRDRGSVSNQPQHF. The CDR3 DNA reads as TGTGCCAGCAGTGGCCGAGACAGGGGTTCAGTAAGCAATCAGCCCCAGCATTTT.